The 27 T cell receptor beta chains below come from one sample, sequenced in a study of cytomegalovirus exposure and HLA in healthy donors. The PCR contained 60 Vbeta and 13 Jbeta primers. Clones were sequenced by immunoSEQ multiplex PCR, and TCRdb holds only the in-frame ones, with some missing. The table shows approximately 100,000 clones, with roughly 74% occurring only once. Sample: PBMCs. The receptors originated from a woman between 40 and 55 years old in good health and CMV-seronegative.

The chain combines TRBV25-1 with TRBJ2-1; 11 positions agree with TRBD1. V shed 8 bases, J shed 9 bases, and the junction held 6 bases outside the gene matches. CDR1 MGHDK and CDR2 SYGVNS come from the germline V gene. This CDR3 has 13 residues. As DNA, the CDR3 is TGTGCCAGCGCCCGGACAGGGGGCATTGAGCAGTTCTTC. Translation: CASARTGGIEQFF.

The chain is built from TRBV20-1 and TRBJ1-4, with no clear D. V lost 2 bases, J lost 5 bases, and 3 bases lay in between. The CDR3 covers 11 residues. Germline-derived CDR1 and CDR2 are DFQATT and SNEGSKA (reference sequence). CDR3 protein: CSARRNEKLFF. As DNA, the CDR3 is TGCAGTGCTAGACGGAATGAAAAACTGTTTTTT.

This sequence joins TRBV5-1 and TRBJ1-5; D gene ambiguous. CDR1 is SGHRS, CDR2 YFSETQ, per germline. This CDR3 contains 15 residues. V lost 4 bases and J 9 bases, leaving 20 bases between the germline ends. CDR3 amino acids: CASSPGPNGNGPQHF. For the CDR3, the DNA is TGCGCCAGCAGCCCAGGACCCAACGGGAATGGGCCCCAGCATTTT.

This clone was observed once. No DNA is shown, since the ends of the CDR3 on it are uncertain; the CDR3 is the one TCRdb lists. V usage is TRBV30 and J usage is TRBJ1-4; the D call TRBD1 from the table was never checked on the DNA. Germline values: CDR1 GTSNPN, CDR2 SVGIG (reference sequence). The CDR3 length is 14 residues, termini included. The CDR3 sequence is CAWALGAGGEKLLF.

The V call is TRBV18, the J call TRBJ1-2; D not resolved. Trimming cost V 2 bases and J 1 base, with 11 bases left between them. Germline V lookup: CDR1 KGHSH, CDR2 LQKENI. This CDR3 is 15 amino acids long. CDR3 coding DNA: TGTGCCAGCTCACCAGCGGGCAGCCTTAACTATGGCTACACCTTC. Its translation: CASSPAGSLNYGYTF.

The CDR3 protein is CASSYGGKTHGELFF. The CDR3 DNA reads TGTGCCAGCAGTTATGGCGGGAAAACCCACGGGGAGCTGTTTTTT. The chain employs TRBV6-5 and TRBJ2-2; D might be TRBD2 (6 bases). The CDR3 has 15 residues. Trimming pared 3 bases from V and 7 bases from J, leaving 15 bases between. The germline CDR1 and CDR2 sequences are MNHEY and SVGAGI.

This clone was seen only a few times. The chain uses TRBV29-1 and TRBJ2-1, with TRBD1 matching 11 bases. This CDR3 region has 15 residues. V dropped 3 bases and J dropped 6; count of bases not matched to a gene: 7. The germline V gene encodes CDR1 SQVTM and CDR2 ANQGSEA. CDR3 bases: TGCAGCGTTGACTCCGGACAGGGGGCCATCAATGAGCAGTTCTTC. This gives the protein CSVDSGQGAINEQFF.

This clone was counted once. The chain couples TRBV28 to TRBJ1-1; weak D call: TRBD1 (5 bases). The CDR3 runs to 14 residues. V lost 2 bases and J lost 5, with 12 bases in between. Germline V gene lookup returns CDR1 MDHEN and CDR2 SYDVKM. As DNA, the CDR3 is TGTGCCAGCAGTTTAACCCAGGGTGGGACTGAAGCTTTCTTT. Translating it yields CASSLTQGGTEAFF.

This clone was detected a few times. This chain joins TRBV2 and TRBJ2-7, with D hard to call. The germline V and J ends were trimmed by 4 bases and 6 bases, with 19 bases remaining between them. CDR1 SNHLY and CDR2 FYNNEI come from the germline V gene. There are 15 residues in the CDR3. The CDR3 coding sequence is TGTGCCAGCAGTGGGGTTGATCAGCGCAGCCTCGAGCAGTACTTC. This sequence encodes CASSGVDQRSLEQYF. The full variable domain, with the rest looked up from reference TRBV2 and TRBJ2-7, is EPEVTQTPSHQVTQMGQEVILRCVPISNHLYFYWYRQILGQKVEFLVSFYNNEISEKSEIFDDQFSVERPDGSNFTLKIRSTKLEDSAMYFCASSGVDQRSLEQYFGPGTRLTVT.

The chain combines TRBV30 with TRBJ2-7; 13 bases are shared with TRBD2. The ends lost 2 bases at V and 2 bases at J; junction bases unmatched: 3. Germline CDR1 is GTSNPN and CDR2 is SVGIG (reference sequence). This CDR3 region has 15 residues. The CDR3 is CAWSYGLAGAYEQYF. The CDR3 DNA reads TGTGCCTGGAGTTACGGACTAGCGGGAGCCTACGAGCAGTACTTC.

The CDR3, as DNA: TGTGCCAGCAGCGTAGGGCCAGGACAGGATCTTCATACGCAGTATTTT. It specifies CASSVGPGQDLHTQYF. This rearrangement joins TRBV9 to TRBJ2-3; 7 bases agree with TRBD1. V trimming: 0 bases; J trimming: 7 bases; junction bases outside the gene matches: 11. This CDR3 has 16 residues. Germline V lookup: CDR1 SGDLS, CDR2 YYNGEE.

The chain employs TRBV7-2 and TRBJ2-1; D is undetermined. This CDR3 region has 14 residues. Germline V gives CDR1 SGHTA, CDR2 FQGNSA. Trimming removed 0 bases at V and 14 bases at J, with 17 bases between. The CDR3 sequence: CASSLASSSIEEFF. The CDR3 DNA reads as TGTGCCAGCAGCTTAGCGAGCTCCTCCATCGAGGAGTTCTTC. Combining the CDR3 with reference TRBV7-2 and TRBJ2-1 gives the whole variable domain GAGVSQSPSNKVTEKGKDVELRCDPISGHTALYWYRQSLGQGLEFLIYFQGNSAPDKSGLPSDRFSAERTGGSVSTLTIQRTQQEDSAVYLCASSLASSSIEEFFGPGTRLTVL.

As for this clone: The same CDR3 also results from other DNA sequences found in this sample. The chain combines TRBV7-2 with TRBJ2-7; TRBD2 matches 8 bases. The CDR3 runs 13 residues. The germline V gene encodes CDR1 SGHTA and CDR2 FQGNSA. J gave up 3 bases and V 6 bases, and 4 bases lay outside the gene matches. The CDR3 spells CASRTGGRYEQYF. The CDR3 DNA reads as TGTGCCAGCAGAACGGGGGGGCGCTACGAGCAGTACTTC.

This chain links TRBV6-4 with TRBJ2-1; 7 bases fit TRBD1. Germline V gene sequence: CDR1 MRHNA, CDR2 SNTAGT. CDR3 length: 15 amino acids. V lost 0 bases and J lost 8; bases outside the gene matches: 7. The chain's CDR3 is CASSDSSGTADEQFF. The DNA for the CDR3 is TGTGCCAGCAGTGACTCATCCGGGACAGCGGATGAGCAGTTCTTC.

The CDR3 loop reads CAWSVQVGRGAEKLFF. DNA for the CDR3: TGTGCCTGGAGTGTACAAGTAGGCAGGGGGGCAGAAAAACTGTTTTTT. This chain uses TRBV30 with TRBJ1-4; 7 bases map to TRBD1. Germline loops: CDR1 GTSNPN, CDR2 SVGIG (reference sequence). The CDR3 is 16 amino acids. V lost 0 bases and J lost 8; bases outside the gene matches: 12.

This clone has just a few counts. This chain links TRBV2 with TRBJ1-4, with 7 positions matching TRBD1. The germline V gene encodes CDR1 SNHLY and CDR2 FYNNEI. Trimming removed 7 bases from V and 8 bases from J; junction bases left unmatched: 7. The CDR3 sequence is 13 residues long. CDR3 sequence: CASTGTENEKLFF. For the CDR3, the DNA is TGTGCCAGCACCGGGACAGAGAACGAAAAACTGTTTTTT.

V gene TRBV11-3 combines with J gene TRBJ2-7, with D perhaps TRBD2 (5 bases). V was cut by 5 bases and J by 2 bases, with 16 bases left in between. CDR3 length equals 15 residues. CDR1 is SGHNT, CDR2 YENEEA, per germline. CDR3: CASSRGLALPYEQYF. The CDR3 DNA sequence: TGTGCCAGCAGCCGCGGGCTAGCCCTCCCCTACGAGCAGTACTTC. Full variable domain (missing parts from reference TRBV11-3 and TRBJ2-7): EAGVVQSPRYKIIEKKQPVAFWCNPISGHNTLYWYLQNLGQGPELLIRYENEEAVDDSQLPKDRFSAERLKGVDSTLKIQPAELGDSAVYLCASSRGLALPYEQYFGPGTRLTVT.

The chain has TRBV30 and TRBJ2-1; 8 positions agree with TRBD1. From germline, CDR1 is GTSNPN and CDR2 SVGIG (reference sequence). This CDR3 has 15 amino acids. The V gene end was trimmed by 3 bases and the J gene end by 7 bases; junction bases not matched to a gene: 11. In DNA, the CDR3 is TGTGCCTGGAGCAGGGCAGGGGGCAACTGGAATGAGCAGTTCTTC. It specifies CAWSRAGGNWNEQFF.

The CDR3 region is CASGFIIGQGGPGNTIYF. The CDR3 DNA sequence: TGTGCTAGTGGTTTTATTATAGGGCAGGGGGGACCTGGAAACACCATATATTTT. The V call is TRBV12-5, the J call TRBJ1-3; 7 positions agree with TRBD1. CDR3 length: 18 residues. Germline V gives CDR1 LGHNT, CDR2 FRNRAP. V lost 3 bases and J lost 2; bases outside the gene matches: 13.

The chain uses TRBV29-1 and TRBJ2-7; 8 nucleotides line up with TRBD2. In germline, CDR1 is SQVTM, CDR2 ANQGSEA. The CDR3 runs to 14 residues. The ends lost 6 bases at V and 3 bases at J; junction bases unmatched: 10. The CDR3 reads CSVVSGISLYEQYF. The CDR3 DNA sequence: TGCAGCGTAGTTAGCGGGATAAGTCTCTACGAGCAGTACTTC.

The genes are TRBV5-1 and TRBJ2-6; D gene ambiguous. The germline V gene encodes CDR1 SGHRS and CDR2 YFSETQ. Trimming took off 4 bases at V and 0 bases at J, with 5 bases between the two ends. This CDR3 spans 14 amino acids. CDR3 bases: TGCGCCAGCAGCCAAGCCTCTGGGGCCAACGTCCTGACTTTC. Translation gives CASSQASGANVLTF.

The CDR3 bases are TGCGCCAGCAGCCAGGGTGGACTAGCGGGAGTGCACTCCTACAATGAGCAGTTCTTC. This translates into CASSQGGLAGVHSYNEQFF. The rearrangement uses TRBV4-1 and TRBJ2-1; 13 bases map to TRBD2. The germline gives CDR1 MGHRA, CDR2 YSYEKL. The V and J ends lost 3 bases and 0 bases, in that order; junction bases with no gene match: 8. The CDR3 has 19 amino acids.

This chain links TRBV29-1 with TRBJ2-7, with 8 bases lining up with TRBD1. Germline V CDR1 and CDR2: SQVTM, ANQGSEA. The CDR3 is made up of 14 amino acids. Losses at the gene ends were 3 bases for V and 4 bases for J; bases not matched to a gene: 8. The CDR3 region has the DNA TGCAGCGTTGATTCGCAGGGGGCTCAGTACGAGCAGTACTTC. It codes for CSVDSQGAQYEQYF.

The chain employs TRBV18 and TRBJ2-5; weak D call: TRBD1 (5 bases). CDR1 and CDR2 from the germline V gene are KGHSH and LQKENI. V lost 2 bases, J lost 11 bases, and 12 bases lay in between. The CDR3 has 12 residues. This chain's CDR3 is CASSPGQTEQYF. The DNA for the CDR3 is TGTGCCAGCTCACCAGGCCAGACAGAGCAGTACTTC.

J is TRBJ1-3 and V is TRBV7-8, with D hard to call. The germline V gene encodes CDR1 SGHVS and CDR2 FQNEAQ. Trimming took off 1 base at V and 0 bases at J, with 7 bases between the two ends. CDR3 size: 15 residues. The CDR3 spells CASSLGAGSGNTIYF. CDR3 nucleotide sequence: TGTGCCAGCAGCTTAGGGGCGGGCTCTGGAAACACCATATATTTT.

V is TRBV19 and J is TRBJ2-5; 12 bases map to TRBD2. The end of the DNA fits TRBJ2-7 better, so the J call may be wrong. This CDR3 has 15 residues. Germline V lookup: CDR1 LNHDA, CDR2 SQIVND (reference sequence). Here the CDR3 DNA reads TGTGCCAGTACCCCATCTAGCGGGGGGGCCTACGAGCAGTACTTC. Translation gives CASTPSSGGAYEQYF.

J is TRBJ2-7 and V is TRBV6-6, with TRBD1 matching 7 bases. In germline, CDR1 is MNHNY, CDR2 SVGAGI (reference sequence). With 7 bases clipped from V and 2 bases from J, the junction kept 8 bases outside the gene matches. This CDR3 contains 14 residues. CDR3 in amino acids: CASTSPTGTYEQYF. The CDR3 DNA reads TGTGCCAGCACCTCCCCGACAGGGACCTACGAGCAGTACTTC.